The clone carrying this T cell receptor (beta chain) has a single count. The data belong to a study of blood T cell repertoires in COVID-19. In the source study's methods: How many nucleated cells were present was estimated from reference gene primer amplification. The assay was immunoSEQ multiplex PCR, and TCRdb's table has in-frame clones only and misses some. That table furnishes V, J and clone size, whereas the DNA furnished D and trimming. The sample shows fewer than 250,000 clones, about four fifths of them seen only once. The CDR3 is made up of 14 amino acids. V lost 4 bases to trimming and J lost 7 bases; unmatched junction nucleotides: 10. Germline V lookup: CDR1 SGHRS, CDR2 YFSETQ.

This clonotype originated in a woman aged 50 to 60 with acute or convalescent COVID-19. This chain links TRBV5-1 with TRBJ1-2; TRBD1 matches at 7 bases. The sample comprised peripheral blood. This chain's CDR3 is CASSQRTGQTGYTF. The CDR3 DNA reads as TGCGCCAGCAGCCAACGAACGGGACAGACTGGCTACACCTTC.